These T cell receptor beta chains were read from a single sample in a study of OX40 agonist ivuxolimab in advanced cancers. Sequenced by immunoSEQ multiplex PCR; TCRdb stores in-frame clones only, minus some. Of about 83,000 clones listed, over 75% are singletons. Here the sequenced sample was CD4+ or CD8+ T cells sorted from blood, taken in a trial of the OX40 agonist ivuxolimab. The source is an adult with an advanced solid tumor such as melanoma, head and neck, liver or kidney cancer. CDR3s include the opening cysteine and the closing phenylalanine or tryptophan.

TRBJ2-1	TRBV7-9	CAVPQGQGPAHSPYNEQFF
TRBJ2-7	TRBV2	CASREGTPSYEQYF
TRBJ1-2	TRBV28	CASTDRDSGYTF
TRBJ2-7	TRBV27	CASSTPGQGYEQYF
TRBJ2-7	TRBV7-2	CASSFRFRGRTSYEQYF
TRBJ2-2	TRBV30	CAWTSLAAVVGELFF
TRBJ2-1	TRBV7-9	CASRKLAGGRSNEQFF
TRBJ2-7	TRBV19	CASTPRWGNYEQYF
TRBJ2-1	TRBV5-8	CASSFGAGAYNEQFF
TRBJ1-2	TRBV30	CARRVNYGYTF
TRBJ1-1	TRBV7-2	CASSLGPAMNTEAFF
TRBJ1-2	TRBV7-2	CASSATTGPNYGYTF
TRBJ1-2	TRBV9	CASSQDGTGGLNNYGYTF
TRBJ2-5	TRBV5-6	CASSLLKTQYF
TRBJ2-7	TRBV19	CASSIDLSRLEGSYEQYF
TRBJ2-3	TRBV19	CASSIGGRAAIDTQYF
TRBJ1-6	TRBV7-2	CASSLRYYNSPLHF
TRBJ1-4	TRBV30	CAWTPLGGLDEKLFF
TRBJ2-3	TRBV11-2	CASSLGPGTQYF
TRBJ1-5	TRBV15	CATSSLGGNQPQHF
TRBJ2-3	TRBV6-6	CASSYSGRGGVDTQYF
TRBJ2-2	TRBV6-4	CASSPDRTNTGELFF
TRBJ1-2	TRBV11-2	CASSLRDSYGYTF
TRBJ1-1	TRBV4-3	CASSQEQGNTEAFF
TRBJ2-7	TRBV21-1	CASSTSLGTNEQYF
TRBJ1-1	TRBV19	CASSIGDRNTEAFF
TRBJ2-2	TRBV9	CASSVVSATGELFF
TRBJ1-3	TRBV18	CASSPQENTIYF
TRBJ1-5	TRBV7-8	CASSFGGYSNQPQHF
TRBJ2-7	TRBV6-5	CASSDSYEQYF
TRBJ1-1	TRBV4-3	CASSQGSRNTEAFF
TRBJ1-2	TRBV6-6	CASTHREYGYTF
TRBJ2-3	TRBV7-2	CASSLNYGGGVTDTQYF
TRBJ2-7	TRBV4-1	CASSQVATSGYEQYF
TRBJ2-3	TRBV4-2	CASSRVQGTDTQYF
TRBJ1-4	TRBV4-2	CASSQGGRGKNEKLFF
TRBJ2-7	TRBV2	CASNSAGSGYEQYF
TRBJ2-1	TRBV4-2	CASSQEMVGAGNEQFF
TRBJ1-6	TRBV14	CASSVRTVYNSPLHF
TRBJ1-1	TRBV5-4	CASSLAGYDTEAFF
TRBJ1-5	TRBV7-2	CASSSQFDQPQHF
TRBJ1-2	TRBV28	CASSLVQGATRYTF
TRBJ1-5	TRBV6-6	CASKDRNQPQHF
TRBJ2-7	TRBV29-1	CSVPGEASEQYF
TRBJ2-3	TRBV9	CASSVGIANTDTQYF